The clone carrying this T cell receptor (beta chain) was seen many times. Its antigen is not identified. The data stem from a study of early T cells in non-severe SARS-CoV-2 infection. Study-wide results and caveats: Database matching using VDJdb favored anti-spike CD8 responses, with private and CD4 specificities left missing.

Unique molecular identifiers were added to individual cDNA molecules. TCRdb analysed the 5' RACE reads with MiXCR anew, one entry per CDR3 protein. The sample carries around 52,000 distinct CDR3 sequences, 5.5% to 7.5% recorded once. V shed 5 bases, J shed 0 bases, and the junction held 6 bases outside the gene matches. Germline CDR1 reads DFQATT; CDR2 reads SNEGSKA (reference sequence). The CDR3 covers 14 residues. V usage is TRBV20-1 and J usage is TRBJ1-2; 7 nucleotides align to TRBD1. This TCR was recovered from an adult who was a healthcare worker with PCR-confirmed SARS-CoV-2 infection or an uninfected control (not recorded which). Material: whole blood. The CDR3 is CSAESGGANYGYTF. CDR3 DNA: TGCAGTGCTGAATCAGGGGGAGCTAACTATGGCTACACCTTC.